These 19 T cell receptor beta chains were all obtained from the same sample, sequenced in a study of CD8+ T cells in alopecia areata. RNA, once extracted, was reverse transcribed into cDNA for use as the sequencing template. Only in-frame clones appear in the TCRdb table, and some are missing; sequencing was by immunoSEQ multiplex PCR. The sample shows under 70,000 clones, almost 97% of them seen only once. Sample: CD8+ T cells sorted from blood, taken at week 0. The receptors shown here come from a human donor with alopecia areata.

The V and J genes are TRBV29-1 and TRBJ2-5; no firm D call. This CDR3 region has 12 residues. Trimming took 5 bases from V and 0 from J, leaving 7 bases between them. The germline CDR1 and CDR2 sequences are SQVTM and ANQGSEA. CDR3 bases: TGCAGCGTTACAGAGTACCAAGAGACCCAGTACTTC. Protein product: CSVTEYQETQYF.

A single count supports this clone. This chain joins TRBV4-3 and TRBJ2-7; 10 nucleotides agree with TRBD2. In germline, CDR1 is LGHNA, CDR2 YSLEER. V was clipped by 1 base and J by 7 bases; unmatched bases: 10. The CDR3 runs to 16 residues. The CDR3 bases are TGCGCCAGCAGCCAAGTGGAGCTAGCGGGGGTAGGTGAGCAGTACTTC. It encodes CASSQVELAGVGEQYF.

V usage is TRBV9 and J usage is TRBJ1-2; 9 nucleotides match TRBD1. V was clipped by 2 bases and J by 6 bases; unmatched bases: 8. CDR3 length: 15 residues. Germline V lookup: CDR1 SGDLS, CDR2 YYNGEE. CDR3 residues: CASSVRRDRVDGYTF. CDR3 bases: TGTGCCAGCAGCGTCCGACGGGACAGGGTTGATGGCTACACCTTC. The whole variable domain, remainder taken from reference TRBV9 and TRBJ1-2, is DSGVTQTPKHLITATGQRVTLRCSPRSGDLSVYWYQQSLDQGLQFLIQYYNGEERAKGNILERFSAQQFPDLHSELNLSSLELGDSALYFCASSVRRDRVDGYTFGSGTRLTVV.

This chain uses TRBV5-1 with TRBJ2-5; TRBD1 agrees at 7 bases. CDR3 length: 18 residues. J was trimmed by 0 bases and V by 0 bases; bases with no gene match: 11. Per the germline V gene, CDR1 is SGHRS and CDR2 is YFSETQ. Here the CDR3 DNA reads TGCGCCAGCAGCTTGGGTCTGCTAGGGGGCGCGTACCAAGAGACCCAGTACTTC. This sequence encodes CASSLGLLGGAYQETQYF.

The chain is built from TRBV12-2 and TRBJ2-2; the table's TRBD1 call for D was not verified on the DNA. TRBV12-2 has pseudogene status. The CDR3 has 17 amino acids. In nucleotides, the CDR3 is TGTGCAAGTCGCTTAACCGACAGGGGGCTTAACACCGGGGAGCTGTTTTTT. The encoded protein is CASRLTDRGLNTGELFF.

The CDR3 sequence is CASSNREDEQFF. CDR3 in DNA: TGTGCCAGCAGTAACCGAGAAGATGAGCAGTTCTTC. This chain links TRBV4-2 with TRBJ2-1; D not certain. This CDR3 has 12 amino acids. V shed 6 bases and J shed 8 bases, with 11 bases lying between them. The germline gives CDR1 LGHNA, CDR2 YNFKEQ.

V and J are TRBV29-1 and TRBJ1-1; no definite D call. The V gene lost 3 bases and the J gene lost 5 bases, with 4 bases spanning the gap. The germline V gene encodes CDR1 SQVTM and CDR2 ANQGSEA. The CDR3 loop spans 10 amino acids. CDR3 nucleotide sequence: TGCAGCGTTGATACGACTGAAGCTTTCTTT. Residues: CSVDTTEAFF.

The chain employs TRBV29-1 and TRBJ2-1, with 10 bases fitting TRBD2. The germline V gene has CDR1 SQVTM and CDR2 ANQGSEA. CDR3 size: 14 residues. V trimming: 7 bases; J trimming: 7 bases; junction bases outside the gene matches: 10. CDR3 sequence reads: CSGRLAGGINEQFF. The CDR3 DNA follows: TGCAGCGGAAGATTAGCGGGGGGCATAAATGAGCAGTTCTTC.

CDR3 in DNA: TGTGCCAGCAGCGTATTAACGGGGGGGCTTAGTATGGGTGAGCAGTTCTTC. Protein sequence: CASSVLTGGLSMGEQFF. V is TRBV9 and J is TRBJ2-1; 8 bases fit TRBD2. V was pared by 1 base and J by 9 bases, with 15 bases of the junction left unmatched. The CDR3 runs 17 residues. The V gene's germline CDR1 is SGDLS and CDR2 YYNGEE. Drawing the rest from reference TRBV9 and TRBJ2-1, the complete variable domain is DSGVTQTPKHLITATGQRVTLRCSPRSGDLSVYWYQQSLDQGLQFLIQYYNGEERAKGNILERFSAQQFPDLHSELNLSSLELGDSALYFCASSVLTGGLSMGEQFFGPGTRLTVL.

This CDR3 is CASSQGIQGGTQYF. The DNA for the CDR3 is TGTGCCAGCAGCCAAGGCATCCAGGGGGGGACCCAGTACTTC. J is TRBJ2-5 and V is TRBV14; the D gene is possibly TRBD1 (7 bases). With 1 base removed from V and 7 bases from J, the gap between germline ends came to 13 bases. Germline V lookup: CDR1 SGHDN, CDR2 FVKESK. This CDR3 comprises 14 residues. The full variable domain, rest sourced from reference TRBV14 and TRBJ2-5, is EAGVTQFPSHSVIEKGQTVTLRCDPISGHDNLYWYRRVMGKEIKFLLHFVKESKQDESGMPNNRFLAERTGGTYSTLKVQPAELEDSGVYFCASSQGIQGGTQYFGPGTRLLVL.

The V gene is TRBV9, the J gene TRBJ1-2; 8 bases map to TRBD1. This CDR3 contains 14 residues. Germline CDR1 and CDR2: SGDLS and YYNGEE. V lost 4 bases and J lost 6; bases outside the gene matches: 8. The CDR3 loop is CASSPSGTGDGYTF. The CDR3 bases are TGTGCCAGCAGCCCCTCCGGGACAGGAGATGGCTACACCTTC.

The chain combines TRBV7-8 with TRBJ1-1, with D possibly TRBD1 on 6 matching bases. CDR1 and CDR2 (germline): SGHVS, FQNEAQ. The CDR3 runs 16 residues. V was cut by 4 bases and J by 1 base, with 16 bases left in between. Written as DNA, the CDR3 is TGTGCCAGCAGCTCCCCCCTGGCAGGGGCGAACACTGAAGCTTTCTTT. Protein: CASSSPLAGANTEAFF.

This clone was picked up one time. The chain recombines TRBV6-6 with TRBJ2-1, with 10 bases fitting TRBD1. Per germline, CDR1 MNHNY and CDR2 SVGAGI (reference sequence). The CDR3 sequence is 16 residues long. After removal of 0 bases from V and 4 bases from J, the junction contained 3 bases not matched to a gene. CDR3 sequence (DNA): TGTGCCAGCAGTTACTCGACAGGGGGCCTGTACAATGAGCAGTTCTTC. Encoded protein: CASSYSTGGLYNEQFF.

The rearrangement links TRBV4-2 to TRBJ1-1; D perhaps matches TRBD1 (6 bases). This CDR3 has 18 residues. Germline V gene data show CDR1 as LGHNA and CDR2 as YNFKEQ. The V end was cut by 0 bases, the J end by 1 base, with 18 bases between. CDR3 nucleotide sequence: TGTGCCAGCAGCCAAGATTATGGGGGGCGAAGATCGAACACTGAAGCTTTCTTT. Translating it yields CASSQDYGGRRSNTEAFF.

The gene calls are TRBV6-6 and TRBJ2-1; 7 bases map to TRBD2. The germline V gene encodes CDR1 MNHNY and CDR2 SVGAGI (reference sequence). The trim removed 2 bases at V and 10 bases at J, leaving 11 bases unmatched. This CDR3 contains 15 residues. Written as DNA, the CDR3 is TGTGCCAGCAGTTACAAGAGCGGGGTACCCCACGAGCAGTTCTTC. Its translation is CASSYKSGVPHEQFF.

This sequence joins TRBV27 and TRBJ2-7, with a possible D match to TRBD1 (7 bases). The germline V gene encodes CDR1 MNHEY and CDR2 SMNVEV (reference sequence). The V end was cut by 3 bases, the J end by 3 bases, with 12 bases between. The CDR3 length is 14 residues. The CDR3: CASSFRQGGYEQYF. The CDR3 DNA follows: TGTGCCAGCAGTTTTCGACAGGGAGGCTACGAGCAGTACTTC.

This chain links TRBV27 with TRBJ1-5; no definite D call. V gave up 4 bases and J gave up 4 bases, with 8 bases separating them. This CDR3 has 13 amino acids. Germline values: CDR1 MNHEY, CDR2 SMNVEV (reference sequence). This chain's CDR3 is CASSSRGNQPQHF. CDR3 coding DNA: TGTGCCAGCAGTTCCCGCGGGAATCAGCCCCAGCATTTT.

The V gene is TRBV2, the J gene TRBJ2-7; tentatively, D is TRBD2 (5 bases). Trimming took off 6 bases at V and 0 bases at J, with 9 bases between the two ends. The CDR3 sequence is 13 residues long. Germline V gene sequence: CDR1 SNHLY, CDR2 FYNNEI. The CDR3 here is CASRDSSSYEQYF. CDR3 nucleotide sequence: TGTGCCAGCAGGGACTCTAGCTCCTACGAGCAGTACTTC.

The rearrangement uses TRBV2 and TRBJ2-1; the match to TRBD1 covers 9 bases. Looked up from germline, CDR1 is SNHLY and CDR2 is FYNNEI. The CDR3 totals 15 residues. After removal of 0 bases from V and 7 bases from J, the junction contained 4 bases not matched to a gene. CDR3 region: CASSEAPGQGNEQFF. CDR3 in DNA: TGTGCCAGCAGTGAAGCCCCCGGACAGGGGAATGAGCAGTTCTTC.